One sample yielded the 17 T cell receptor beta chains listed below, sequenced in a study of T cell repertoires in cytomegalovirus infection. TCRdb processed the reads anew with MiXCR; each CDR3 protein has one entry. The table lists 150,000 to 200,000 distinct CDR3 sequences, about 30% of them singletons. Sequencing was carried out using PBMCs. The source is a human donor in good health (CMV status not recorded). Some clones in this sample may be carry-over from other donors' samples.

V is TRBV19 and J is TRBJ1-1, with a tentative D call TRBD1 (5 bases). Trimming removed 3 bases from V and 5 bases from J, with 19 bases in between. CDR1 LNHDA and CDR2 SQIVND come from the germline V gene (reference sequence). The CDR3 contains 16 residues. In nucleotides, the CDR3 is TGTGCCAGTAGTATCCCCCGGGACTTAGAGGCAACTGAAGCTTTCTTT. Amino acid sequence: CASSIPRDLEATEAFF.

This chain uses TRBV19 with TRBJ2-1; the match to TRBD2 covers 11 bases. Germline V gives CDR1 LNHDA, CDR2 SQIVND (reference sequence). This CDR3 region has 15 residues. Trimming removed 6 bases from V and 4 bases from J; junction bases left unmatched: 5. As DNA, the CDR3 is TGTGCCAGTAGCGTCGGGACTAGCGGTTACAATGAGCAGTTCTTC. Protein product: CASSVGTSGYNEQFF. Filled out from reference TRBV19 and TRBJ2-1, the complete variable domain reads DGGITQSPKYLFRKEGQNVTLSCEQNLNHDAMYWYRQDPGQGLRLIYYSQIVNDFQKGDIAEGYSVSREKKESFPLTVTSAQKNPTAFYLCASSVGTSGYNEQFFGPGTRLTVL.

This sequence joins TRBV3-1 and TRBJ2-3; D may match TRBD1 or TRBD2 (7 bases each). CDR3 length: 13 residues. CDR1 is LGHDT, CDR2 YNNKEL, per germline (reference sequence). Trimming stripped 2 bases from V and 8 bases from J, with 11 bases between. CDR3 residues: CASSQTGEGTQYF. In DNA form, the CDR3 reads TGTGCCAGCAGCCAAACAGGGGAGGGTACGCAGTATTTT.

This clonotype was seen a few times. It is likely a read error, because the conserved phenylalanine at the end of the CDR3 is missing. The chain combines TRBV19 with TRBJ2-4; D possibly corresponds to TRBD1 (6 bases). CDR3 length: 16 amino acids. Germline CDR1 LNHDA, CDR2 SQIVND (reference sequence). The V end lost 6 bases, the J end lost 1 base, and 16 bases lay between the germline ends. DNA for the CDR3: TGTGCCAGTAGCCAACAGGGTTTGATGGCCAAAAACATTCAGTACTCC. Residues: CASSQQGLMAKNIQYS.

The chain combines TRBV7-8 with TRBJ1-2; D not resolved. The CDR3 consists of 12 residues. Germline V gene lookup returns CDR1 SGHVS and CDR2 FQNEAQ. Trimming removed 5 bases from V and 8 bases from J, with 12 bases in between. This chain's CDR3 is CASSQTLRGYTF. The CDR3 nucleotides are TGTGCCAGCAGCCAGACTCTTAGGGGCTACACCTTC.

The chain carries TRBV11-2 and TRBJ1-4; no clear D gene. Trimming pared 1 base from V and 7 bases from J, leaving 7 bases between. CDR1 and CDR2 (germline): SGHAT, FQNNGV. The CDR3 is made up of 13 amino acids. The CDR3 DNA is TGTGCCAGCAGCTTAGTCGGGGTTGAAAAACTGTTTTTT. Protein sequence: CASSLVGVEKLFF.

This chain links TRBV12-5 with TRBJ1-5, with 7 bases fitting TRBD1. Germline CDR1 LGHNT, CDR2 FRNRAP. This CDR3 has 13 residues. J gave up 7 bases and V 1 base, and 1 base lay outside the gene matches. For the CDR3, the DNA is TGTGCTAGTGGTTTGGGAGGGGGCCAGCCCCAGCATTTT. It codes for CASGLGGGQPQHF.

Only a few counts were recorded for this clonotype. At one end the junction does not follow the germline gene, possibly because of a read error. The chain carries TRBV7-6 and TRBJ2-5, with D unresolved. In germline, CDR1 is SGHVS, CDR2 FNYEAQ. The CDR3 contains 12 residues. CDR3 residues: CASSLLQGTQYF. The CDR3 DNA follows: TGTGCCAGCAGCTTACTCCAAGGGACCCAGTACTTC.

In this sample, this clonotype turned up a few times. V usage is TRBV7-9 and J usage is TRBJ2-3; 7 bases fit TRBD2. J was trimmed by 3 bases and V by 7 bases; bases with no gene match: 4. This CDR3 is built from 13 residues. The V gene's germline CDR1 is SEHNR and CDR2 FQNEAQ (reference sequence). This CDR3 is CASTLGGTDTQYF. CDR3 nucleotides: TGTGCCAGCACCCTCGGGGGGACAGATACGCAGTATTTT.

In this sample, this clonotype turned up many times. The chain joins TRBV28 to TRBJ1-1; 7 bases align to TRBD1. The CDR3 runs 13 residues. Germline V gene lookup returns CDR1 MDHEN and CDR2 SYDVKM. V gave up 5 bases and J gave up 3 bases; unmatched junction bases: 3. For the CDR3, the DNA is TGTGCCAGCAGTACAGGGGAGGACACTGAAGCTTTCTTT. Translation gives CASSTGEDTEAFF.

V usage is TRBV25-1 and J usage is TRBJ1-4; D perhaps matches TRBD1 (6 bases). Germline CDR1 and CDR2: MGHDK and SYGVNS. The CDR3 has 16 amino acids. Trimming removed 2 bases at V and 3 bases at J, with 13 bases between. CDR3 sequence: CASSENPDRSNEKLFF. In DNA, the CDR3 is TGTGCCAGCAGTGAAAACCCCGACAGGTCTAATGAAAAACTGTTTTTT.

This clonotype turned up a few times. V is TRBV7-3 and J is TRBJ2-1, with D maybe TRBD2 (6 bases). CDR1 and CDR2 (germline): SGHTA, FQGTGA. CDR3 size: 15 residues. V was pared by 6 bases and J by 2 bases, with 14 bases between. The CDR3 nucleotides read TGTGCCAGCAGTCCGCCGGGACTCGCCTACAATGAGCAGTTCTTC. Protein sequence: CASSPPGLAYNEQFF.

V usage is TRBV14 and J usage is TRBJ1-1; D gene ambiguous. With 6 bases removed from V and 4 bases from J, the gap between germline ends came to 15 bases. This CDR3 spans 14 amino acids. Germline V CDR1 and CDR2: SGHDN, FVKESK. CDR3 region: CASRSLGSGTEAFF. The CDR3 DNA reads TGTGCCAGCAGGTCCTTGGGTTCCGGCACTGAAGCTTTCTTT.

In this sample, this clonotype turned up many times. The rearrangement links TRBV7-2 to TRBJ2-7; 11 nucleotides match TRBD1. CDR1 and CDR2 (germline): SGHTA, FQGNSA. The CDR3 extends over 14 amino acids. Trimming took 6 bases from V and 7 from J; bases not matched to a gene: 8. CDR3 protein: CASRRGQGVTEQYF. Written as DNA, the CDR3 is TGTGCCAGCAGGCGGGGACAGGGGGTAACGGAGCAGTACTTC.

This clonotype was detected ten times or more. The V and J genes are TRBV7-2 and TRBJ1-1; maybe TRBD1 (6 bases). Looked up from germline, CDR1 is SGHTA and CDR2 is FQGNSA. The CDR3 has 16 residues. V was shortened by 1 base and J by 2 bases, with 14 bases between the two germline ends. The CDR3 here is CASSLEGRGTNTEAFF. The CDR3 DNA is TGTGCCAGCAGCTTAGAGGGGAGGGGGACCAACACTGAAGCTTTCTTT.

The chain couples TRBV19 to TRBJ1-5; D not resolved. CDR3 length: 14 residues. The germline V gene encodes CDR1 LNHDA and CDR2 SQIVND (reference sequence). V dropped 5 bases and J dropped 4 bases, with 12 bases sitting between them. The CDR3 DNA is TGTGCCAGTAGTCCCCGGGCCCGGAATCAGCCCCAGCATTTT. Its translation: CASSPRARNQPQHF.

The J gene is TRBJ2-2, the V gene TRBV29-1, with TRBD1 identical over 10 bases. CDR1 SQVTM and CDR2 ANQGSEA come from the germline V gene. The CDR3 loop spans 15 amino acids. With V trimmed by 6 bases and J by 6 bases, 10 bases remained unmatched. The CDR3 reads CSVSTGGGRAGELFF. CDR3 DNA: TGCAGCGTCTCGACAGGGGGCGGTCGGGCCGGGGAGCTGTTTTTT.